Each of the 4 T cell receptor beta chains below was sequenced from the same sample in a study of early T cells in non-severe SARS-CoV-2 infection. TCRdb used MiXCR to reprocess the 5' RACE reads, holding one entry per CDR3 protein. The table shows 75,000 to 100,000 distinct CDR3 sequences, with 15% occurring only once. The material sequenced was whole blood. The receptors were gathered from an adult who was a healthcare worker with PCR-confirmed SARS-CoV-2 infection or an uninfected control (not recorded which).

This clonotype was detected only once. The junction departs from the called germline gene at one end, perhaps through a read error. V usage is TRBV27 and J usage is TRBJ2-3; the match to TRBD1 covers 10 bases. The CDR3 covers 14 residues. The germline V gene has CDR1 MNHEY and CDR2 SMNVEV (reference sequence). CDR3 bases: TGTGCCAGCCGGGACAGGGGCGTTGGAGATACGCTGTATTTT. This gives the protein CASRDRGVGDTLYF.

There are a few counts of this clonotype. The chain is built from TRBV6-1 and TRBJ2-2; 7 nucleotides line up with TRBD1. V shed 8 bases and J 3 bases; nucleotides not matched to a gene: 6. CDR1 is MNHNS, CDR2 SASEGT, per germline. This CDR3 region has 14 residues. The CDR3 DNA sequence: TGTGCCAGCTCAAGGGGGCCCGACACCGGGGAGCTGTTTTTT. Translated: CASSRGPDTGELFF.

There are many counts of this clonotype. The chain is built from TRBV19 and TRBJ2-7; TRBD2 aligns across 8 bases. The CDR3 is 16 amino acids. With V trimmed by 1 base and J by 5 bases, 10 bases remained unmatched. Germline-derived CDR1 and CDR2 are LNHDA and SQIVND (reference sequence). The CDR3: CASSIVEAGEAHEQYF. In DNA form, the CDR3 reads TGTGCCAGTAGTATAGTGGAAGCGGGAGAGGCCCACGAGCAGTACTTC.

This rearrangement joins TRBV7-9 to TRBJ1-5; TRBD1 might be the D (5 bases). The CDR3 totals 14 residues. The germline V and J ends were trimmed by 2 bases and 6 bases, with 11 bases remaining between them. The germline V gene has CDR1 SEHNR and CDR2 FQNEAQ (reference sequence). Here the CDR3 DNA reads TGTGCCAGCAGCTTACAGGGTAGGGGTCAGCCCCAGCATTTT. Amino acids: CASSLQGRGQPQHF. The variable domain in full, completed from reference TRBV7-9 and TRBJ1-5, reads DTGVSQNPRHKITKRGQNVTFRCDPISEHNRLYWYRQTLGQGPEFLTYFQNEAQLEKSRLLSDRFSAERPKGSFSTLEIQRTEQGDSAMYLCASSLQGRGQPQHFGDGTRLSIL.